A selection of T cell receptor beta chains follows, all from one sample in a study of blood T cells in healthy people across ages. MiXCR was run by TCRdb on the 5' RACE reads, yielding one entry per CDR3 protein. Among 800,000 or so distinct CDR3 sequences, roughly 46% were seen once, and the ten largest hold 15% to 20%. Sequencing was done on a sample of blood. The source of these receptors is an elderly man in good health. Each CDR3 is given with its conserved first and last residue. Each record gives: clone size, V gene, J gene, D gene, CDR3 protein, CDR3 DNA. A D gene is named only where the DNA matches it firmly. The size of a clone is reported for some rows only, either as once, few or many, or as a class for expanded clones.

>NA|TRBV9|TRBJ2-1|TRBD2
CASSVIEREYNEQFF
TGTGCCAGCAGCGTAATAGAGCGGGAGTACAATGAGCAGTTCTTC
>NA|TRBV20-1|TRBJ1-1|NA
CSGKGMNTEAFF
TGCAGTGGGAAGGGCATGAACACTGAAGCTTTCTTT
>few|TRBV4-2|TRBJ2-7|NA
CASSQDQGGGFEQYF
TGTGCCAGCAGCCAAGATCAGGGTGGTGGTTTCGAGCAGTACTTC
>NA|TRBV29-1|TRBJ2-3|TRBD1
CSVAVGTGVTDTQYF
TGCAGCGTTGCCGTCGGGACAGGGGTGACAGATACGCAGTATTTT
>NA|TRBV7-8|TRBJ2-1|TRBD2
CASSLKRLAAYNEQFF
TGTGCCAGCAGCTTAAAACGACTAGCGGCCTACAATGAGCAGTTCTTC
>NA|TRBV12-3/TRBV12-4|TRBJ2-5|TRBD2
CASSKLAGSYNEQYF
TGTGCCAGCAGTAAACTAGCGGGATCTTACAATGAGCAGTACTTC
>many|TRBV7-2|TRBJ2-3|TRBD2
CASRSGLGSTDTQYF
TGTGCCAGCAGATCAGGACTAGGTAGCACAGATACGCAGTATTTT
>few|TRBV12-3/TRBV12-4|TRBJ2-5|TRBD2
CASTQGGSETQYF
TGTGCCAGCACCCAGGGAGGGTCCGAGACCCAGTACTTC
>few|TRBV12-3/TRBV12-4|TRBJ2-5|TRBD2
CASTGEGGEQYF
TGTGCCAGCACCGGGGAGGGTGGGGAGCAGTACTTC
>NA|TRBV15|TRBJ2-7|NA
CAASLQDYQPYEQYF
TGTGCCGCCAGCCTACAGGACTATCAACCCTACGAGCAGTACTTC
>NA|TRBV4-3|TRBJ2-3|TRBD2
CASSQDLAGWEDTQYF
TGCGCCAGCAGCCAAGATTTAGCGGGATGGGAAGATACGCAGTATTTT
>NA|TRBV20-1|TRBJ1-1|NA
CSASLGPTNTEAFF
TGCAGTGCTAGTCTCGGACCGACGAACACTGAAGCTTTCTTT
>many|TRBV29-1|TRBJ2-1|TRBD2
CSGGLAGDEQFF
TGCAGCGGGGGACTAGCGGGCGATGAGCAGTTCTTC
>few|TRBV7-2|TRBJ2-3|NA
CASRTTSTATDTQYF
TGTGCCAGCAGGACGACTAGTACGGCCACAGATACGCAGTATTTT
>NA|TRBV28|TRBJ2-5|TRBD1
CASTPDRGPQETQYF
TGTGCCTCAACACCCGACAGGGGGCCGCAAGAGACCCAGTACTTC
>NA|TRBV10-3|TRBJ2-4|NA
CAISVADSPVPILAKNIQYF
TGTGCCATCAGTGTGGCCGACAGCCCAGTCCCGATTTTAGCCAAAAACATTCAGTACTTC
>NA|TRBV20-1|TRBJ2-4|TRBD1
CGARVPQGEENIQYF
TGCGGTGCTAGAGTACCACAGGGGGAGGAAAACATTCAGTACTTC
>NA|TRBV27|TRBJ1-1|TRBD1
CASSTHYRGNTEAFF
TGTGCCAGCAGCACTCACTACAGGGGGAACACTGAAGCTTTCTTT
>NA|TRBV20-1|TRBJ2-3|NA
CSAIPSTDTQYF
TGCAGTGCGATTCCTAGCACAGATACGCAGTATTTT
>few|TRBV27|TRBJ2-3|TRBD1
CASSPWTGVADTQYF
TGTGCCAGCAGTCCCTGGACAGGGGTGGCAGATACGCAGTATTTT
>NA|TRBV15|TRBJ2-3|NA
CATSTLVASTDTQYF
TGTGCCACCAGCACCCTTGTGGCTAGCACAGATACGCAGTATTTT
>NA|TRBV14|TRBJ1-2|NA
CASSQEFRGGDYTF
TGTGCCAGCAGCCAAGAGTTCAGGGGAGGAGACTACACCTTC
>NA|TRBV20-1|TRBJ2-1|NA
CSASPSSASSYNEQFF
TGCAGTGCTTCCCCGTCGAGCGCGAGCTCCTACAATGAGCAGTTCTTC
>NA|TRBV18|TRBJ2-6|NA
CASSQGQFSGANVLTF
TGTGCCAGCTCACAGGGGCAATTCTCTGGGGCCAACGTCCTGACTTTC
>NA|TRBV28|TRBJ2-6|NA
CASITSGANVLTF
TGTGCCAGCATCACTTCTGGGGCCAACGTCCTGACTTTC
>NA|TRBV20-1|TRBJ1-5|TRBD1
CSATGQGGQPQHF
TGCAGTGCAACGGGACAGGGTGGTCAGCCCCAGCATTTT
>NA|TRBV29-1|TRBJ2-5|NA
CSGSTAPQETQYF
TGCAGCGGGTCAACGGCCCCCCAAGAGACCCAGTACTTC
>NA|TRBV9|TRBJ2-2|NA
CASSEKISGGELFF
TGTGCCAGCAGCGAGAAAATTAGCGGCGGGGAGCTGTTTTTT
>NA|TRBV28|TRBJ2-5|TRBD1
CASSPPDRGKYF
TGTGCCAGCAGTCCACCGGACAGGGGGAAGTACTTC
>few|TRBV28|TRBJ1-4|NA
CASSLFSVGGRLFF
TGTGCCAGCAGTTTATTTTCCGTCGGGGGGCGGCTGTTTTTT
>NA|TRBV3-1|TRBJ2-1|TRBD2
CASSHISPGLADPYPGFF
TGTGCCAGCAGCCACATTTCGCCGGGACTAGCGGACCCGTACCCGGGGTTCTTC
>NA|TRBV7-3|TRBJ2-7|TRBD1
CASSVSRGQYEQYF
TGTGCCAGCAGCGTAAGCAGGGGACAGTACGAGCAGTACTTC
>few|TRBV6-1|TRBJ2-5|NA
CASSEQGFQETQYF
TGTGCCAGCAGTGAGCAGGGGTTCCAAGAGACCCAGTACTTC